Below are 32 T cell receptor beta chains sequenced from a single sample in a study of response to subunit inactivated influenza vaccine. TCRdb processed the RT-PCR reads anew with MiXCR; each CDR3 protein has one entry. The top ten clones hold around 12% of a sample with some 500,000 distinct CDR3 sequences, 13% of them seen once. The sequencing here drew on PBMCs from blood, taken around seven weeks after vaccination. The origin of the receptors is a man aged 45 to 65 who received an inactivated influenza vaccine.

Concerning this clonotype itself: A read error may explain this, as a much larger clone is one base away. V usage is TRBV3-1 and J usage is TRBJ2-3; D assignment may be TRBD1 or TRBD2 (5 bases each). Germline CDR1 is LGHDT and CDR2 is YNNKEL (reference sequence). Trimming removed 4 bases at V and 6 bases at J, with 8 bases between. CDR3 size: 12 residues. The CDR3 spells CASSRGLDTQYF. The CDR3 DNA sequence: TGTGCCAGCAGCCGGGGGTTGGATACGCAGTATTTT.

This clonotype was recorded a few times. The genes are TRBV19 and TRBJ2-4, with a possible D match to TRBD1 (6 bases). The CDR3 contains 14 residues. V lost 0 bases and J lost 5, with 8 bases in between. The germline gives CDR1 LNHDA, CDR2 SQIVND (reference sequence). The CDR3 DNA follows: TGTGCCAGTAGTATAGACAGGGGACAAAACATTCAGTACTTC. Amino acid sequence: CASSIDRGQNIQYF.

This clonotype was observed a handful of times. The chain links TRBV10-3 to TRBJ2-5, with D possibly being TRBD2 (5 bases). The germline V and J ends were trimmed by 3 bases and 10 bases, with 15 bases remaining between them. This CDR3 contains 13 residues. Germline values: CDR1 ENHRY, CDR2 SYGVKD. The CDR3 loop reads CAISEFRAGDQYF. In nucleotides, the CDR3 is TGTGCCATCAGTGAATTTAGGGCGGGCGACCAGTACTTC.

The V gene is TRBV27, the J gene TRBJ1-2, with 12 bases lining up with TRBD1. This CDR3 has 15 amino acids. The germline gives CDR1 MNHEY, CDR2 SMNVEV (reference sequence). V shed 6 bases and J 5 bases; nucleotides not matched to a gene: 7. In DNA form, the CDR3 reads TGTGCCAGCAGCCACGGGACAGGGGGCTGGTATGGCTACACCTTC. Translation: CASSHGTGGWYGYTF.

There are many counts of this clonotype. The rearrangement uses TRBV5-1 and TRBJ1-5; TRBD1 agrees at 7 bases. With 4 bases clipped from V and 5 bases from J, the junction kept 6 bases outside the gene matches. Germline V gene sequence: CDR1 SGHRS, CDR2 YFSETQ. The CDR3 totals 14 residues. The CDR3 region has the DNA TGCGCCAGCAGCCTAAGACAGGGCGATCAGCCCCAGCATTTT. It encodes CASSLRQGDQPQHF.

This clonotype was observed many times. The junction does not match germline at one end; this may be a read error. The rearrangement links TRBV11-2 to TRBJ2-6, with D unclear. The CDR3 runs to 15 residues. Looked up from germline, CDR1 is SGHAT and CDR2 is FQNNGV. CDR3 protein: CASSLSSSGANVLTF. CDR3 sequence (DNA): TGTGCCAGCAGCTTAAGCTCGTCTGGTGCCAACGTCCTGACTTTC.

The genes are TRBV6-2 or TRBV6-3 and TRBJ1-5; tentatively, D is TRBD1 (5 bases). CDR3 length: 16 amino acids. Germline V gene data show CDR1 as MNHEY and CDR2 as SVGEGT. Trimming cost V 5 bases and J 2 bases, with 16 bases left between them. CDR3 nucleotides: TGTGCCAGCAGTGGGGGGGGAGCTCTACGCAATCAGCCCCAGCATTTT. Encoded protein: CASSGGGALRNQPQHF.

In this sample, this clonotype turned up a few times. The J gene is TRBJ2-3, the V gene TRBV6-1; 7 nucleotides align to TRBD1. V was clipped by 6 bases and J by 10 bases; unmatched bases: 13. Germline-derived CDR1 and CDR2 are MNHNS and SASEGT. The CDR3 totals 14 residues. The CDR3 sequence is CASSVTGFLYSQYF. The CDR3 DNA reads TGTGCCAGCAGCGTGACAGGGTTCCTCTATTCGCAGTATTTT.

The V and J genes are TRBV18 and TRBJ2-7; D is unresolved. Germline V gene data show CDR1 as KGHSH and CDR2 as LQKENI. The V and J ends lost 4 bases and 3 bases respectively, with 13 bases between them. The CDR3 runs to 14 residues. This chain's CDR3 is CASSQFWTDYEQYF. The CDR3 DNA reads as TGTGCCAGCTCACAATTCTGGACGGACTACGAGCAGTACTTC.

The chain carries TRBV10-3 and TRBJ2-7, with 10 bases identical to TRBD2. From germline, CDR1 is ENHRY and CDR2 SYGVKD. V dropped 2 bases and J dropped 3; count of bases not matched to a gene: 10. This CDR3 has 17 amino acids. This chain's CDR3 is CAISEMRVSSGSYEQYF. In nucleotides, the CDR3 is TGTGCCATCAGTGAGATGCGGGTTTCTAGCGGGAGCTACGAGCAGTACTTC.

This clonotype has more than one count but fewer than ten. CDR3 DNA: TGCAGTGCTAGTAGGAGGGCCATTAACGAGCAGTACTTC. Its protein product is CSASRRAINEQYF. The genes are TRBV20-1 and TRBJ2-7, with D perhaps matching TRBD2 (6 bases). The germline gives CDR1 DFQATT, CDR2 SNEGSKA (reference sequence). The CDR3 has 13 amino acids. V lost 3 bases and J lost 5, with 14 bases in between.

This clonotype was seen more than once but under ten times. V usage is TRBV6-5 and J usage is TRBJ1-2; weak D call: TRBD1 (6 bases). CDR1 is MNHEY and CDR2 is SVGAGI in the germline V gene. The CDR3 spans 14 residues. Trimming shortened V by 0 bases and J by 6 bases, and 11 bases separated the two germline ends. The chain's CDR3 is CASSYSRRGHGYTF. CDR3 coding DNA: TGTGCCAGCAGTTACTCGCGCAGGGGCCATGGCTACACCTTC.

This clonotype was picked up a small number of times. The V call is TRBV20-1, the J call TRBJ2-2, with 14 nucleotides matching TRBD2. CDR1 DFQATT and CDR2 SNEGSKA come from the germline V gene (reference sequence). After removal of 2 bases from V and 6 bases from J, the junction contained 2 bases not matched to a gene. The CDR3 is made up of 15 amino acids. The CDR3 is CSARPTSGRAGELFF. CDR3 nucleotide sequence: TGCAGTGCTAGACCGACTAGCGGGAGGGCCGGGGAGCTGTTTTTT.

The table lists this clonotype with a few counts. The chain employs TRBV7-2 and TRBJ1-1; no clear D. CDR3 size: 15 residues. Per the germline V gene, CDR1 is SGHTA and CDR2 is FQGNSA. The V end was cut by 2 bases, the J end by 1 base, with 11 bases between. This CDR3 is CASSLNPPQNTEAFF. The CDR3, as DNA: TGTGCCAGCAGCTTAAATCCCCCCCAGAACACTGAAGCTTTCTTT. The full variable domain, rest sourced from reference TRBV7-2 and TRBJ1-1, is GAGVSQSPSNKVTEKGKDVELRCDPISGHTALYWYRQSLGQGLEFLIYFQGNSAPDKSGLPSDRFSAERTGGSVSTLTIQRTQQEDSAVYLCASSLNPPQNTEAFFGQGTRLTVV.

This clonotype was counted between two and nine times. At one boundary the junction diverges from the germline segment, which might be a read error. The chain combines TRBV7-7 with TRBJ2-5, with TRBD2 identical over 10 bases. Germline CDR1 and CDR2: SSHAT and FNYEAQ (reference sequence). The CDR3 spans 15 residues. The CDR3 DNA follows: TGTGCTAGCAGCTCCTCTAGCGGGGGATCGGAGACCCAGTACTTC. Translated: CASSSSSGGSETQYF.

The genes are TRBV7-9 and TRBJ2-3, with 12 bases fitting TRBD2. CDR1 and CDR2 from the germline V gene are SEHNR and FQNEAQ (reference sequence). V shed 8 bases, J shed 3 bases, and the junction held 6 bases outside the gene matches. CDR3 length: 15 residues. In nucleotides, the CDR3 is TGTGCCAGCTTCCGAGGGACTAGCGGGACAGATACGCAGTATTTT. Translating gives CASFRGTSGTDTQYF.

This clonotype was observed a handful of times. The chain joins TRBV5-1 to TRBJ2-7; 8 nucleotides match TRBD2. V lost 3 bases and J lost 4; bases outside the gene matches: 12. The germline V gene has CDR1 SGHRS and CDR2 YFSETQ. The CDR3 consists of 16 residues. CDR3: CASSWGAAGERYEQYF. The CDR3 DNA reads TGCGCCAGCAGCTGGGGAGCAGCGGGAGAACGGTACGAGCAGTACTTC. The entire variable domain, with the rest obtained from reference TRBV5-1 and TRBJ2-7, is as follows: KAGVTQTPRYLIKTRGQQVTLSCSPISGHRSVSWYQQTPGQGLQFLFEYFSETQRNKGNFPGRFSGRQFSNSRSEMNVSTLELGDSALYLCASSWGAAGERYEQYFGPGTRLTVT.

In its sample, this clonotype was seen a few times. V usage is TRBV7-2 and J usage is TRBJ2-7; D may be TRBD1 (5 bases). Germline assignment: CDR1 SGHTA and CDR2 FQGNSA. Trimming left V 5 bases short and J 2 bases short, with 16 bases between. The CDR3 spans 15 residues. The CDR3 loop reads CASSKRDSRAYEQYF. The CDR3 DNA is TGTGCCAGCAGCAAAAGAGACAGCAGGGCCTACGAGCAGTACTTC.

This chain connects TRBV5-6 to TRBJ2-2; TRBD2 agrees at 8 bases. Trimming took 4 bases from V and 2 from J; bases not matched to a gene: 7. Per germline, CDR1 SGHDT and CDR2 YYEEEE. The CDR3 sequence is 16 residues long. CDR3 protein: CASSGLREENTGELFF. The CDR3 nucleotides are TGTGCCAGCAGCGGGTTGCGGGAGGAAAACACCGGGGAGCTGTTTTTT. Full variable domain (rest looked up from reference TRBV5-6 and TRBJ2-2): DAGVTQSPTHLIKTRGQQVTLRCSPKSGHDTVSWYQQALGQGPQFIFQYYEEEERQRGNFPDRFSGHQFPNYSSELNVNALLLGDSALYLCASSGLREENTGELFFGEGSRLTVL.

The sample holds a few counts of this clonotype. This chain connects TRBV20-1 to TRBJ2-5; TRBD2 matches 10 bases. Germline CDR1 and CDR2: DFQATT and SNEGSKA (reference sequence). After removal of 3 bases from V and 4 bases from J, the junction contained 5 bases not matched to a gene. This CDR3 comprises 14 residues. The CDR3 DNA reads TGCAGTGCTAGCTTACTAGCGGGACGAGAGACCCAGTACTTC. Amino acid sequence: CSASLLAGRETQYF.

The chain carries TRBV5-5 and TRBJ2-7; the match to TRBD1 covers 7 bases. The CDR3 extends over 14 amino acids. Germline V gene data show CDR1 as SGHKS and CDR2 as YYEKEE (reference sequence). After removal of 4 bases from V and 6 bases from J, the junction contained 10 bases not matched to a gene. In DNA form, the CDR3 reads TGTGCCAGCAGCCCCCGACAGGGACGGCTCGAGCAGTACTTC. This sequence encodes CASSPRQGRLEQYF.

This clonotype was detected ten times or more. V is TRBV15 and J is TRBJ2-2, with D possibly TRBD2 on 7 matching bases. In germline, CDR1 is LNHNV, CDR2 YYDKDF (reference sequence). CDR3 length: 16 amino acids. Trimming left V 8 bases short and J 2 bases short, with 18 bases between. The CDR3 here is CATVPGGHVNTGELFF. In nucleotides, the CDR3 is TGTGCCACCGTTCCCGGGGGGCACGTAAACACCGGGGAGCTGTTTTTT.

This sequence joins TRBV7-2 and TRBJ1-5; D may be TRBD1 (5 bases). With 0 bases removed from V and 6 bases from J, the gap between germline ends came to 12 bases. The CDR3 totals 15 residues. The germline CDR1 and CDR2 sequences are SGHTA and FQGNSA. The CDR3 sequence: CASSLAEGRSQPQHF. The CDR3 DNA reads as TGTGCCAGCAGCTTAGCGGAGGGGCGCAGTCAGCCCCAGCATTTT.

This clonotype has just a few counts. The genes are TRBV5-1 and TRBJ1-1, with TRBD1 as a possible D gene (5 bases). V lost 4 bases and J lost 3, with 16 bases in between. Germline V gene sequence: CDR1 SGHRS, CDR2 YFSETQ. The length of the CDR3 is 15 residues. CDR3 nucleotide sequence: TGCGCCAGCAGCCCAAACGCGGGGGTTGACACTGAAGCTTTCTTT. As protein: CASSPNAGVDTEAFF.

This clonotype was seen more than once but under ten times. This chain uses TRBV6-1 with TRBJ2-1; 9 positions match TRBD1. From germline, CDR1 is MNHNS and CDR2 SASEGT. CDR3 length: 14 residues. Unmatched junction bases numbered 6, after V lost 6 bases and J lost 6 bases. For the CDR3, the DNA is TGTGCCAGCAGGCCGGGACAGGGAGTCAATGAGCAGTTCTTC. It codes for CASRPGQGVNEQFF.

This clonotype has only a few counts. The gene calls are TRBV29-1 and TRBJ2-5, with TRBD2 matching 13 bases. CDR3 length: 13 amino acids. CDR1 and CDR2 (germline): SQVTM, ANQGSEA. V lost 7 bases, J lost 9 bases, and 8 bases stayed unmatched. The CDR3 reads CSARGTSGASQYF. The CDR3 nucleotides read TGCAGCGCTCGGGGGACTAGCGGGGCGTCCCAGTACTTC.

This clonotype showed up just a few times. The chain has TRBV7-9 and TRBJ2-4; D may correspond to TRBD1 or TRBD2 (5 bases each). The CDR3 is 11 amino acids. V lost 11 bases, J lost 5 bases, and 10 bases lay in between. The V gene's germline CDR1 is SEHNR and CDR2 FQNEAQ (reference sequence). CDR3 in amino acids: CALGDENIQYF. CDR3 sequence (DNA): TGTGCCCTAGGGGACGAAAACATTCAGTACTTC.

The chain is built from TRBV6-5 and TRBJ2-7, with a possible D match to TRBD1 (6 bases). The CDR3 length is 14 residues. Trimming stripped 4 bases from V and 2 bases from J, with 12 bases between. The V gene's germline CDR1 is MNHEY and CDR2 SVGAGI. The CDR3 nucleotides read TGTGCCAGCAGTTTAAGACAGGCACCCTACGAGCAGTACTTC. Translating gives CASSLRQAPYEQYF.

CDR3 loop: CSARIGTSGEQFF. CDR3 DNA: TGCAGTGCTAGGATCGGGACTAGCGGAGAGCAGTTCTTC. The chain links TRBV20-1 to TRBJ2-1; TRBD2 matches 11 bases. Germline CDR1 DFQATT, CDR2 SNEGSKA (reference sequence). This CDR3 region has 13 residues. Trimming removed 3 bases from V and 10 bases from J; junction bases left unmatched: 5.

V gene TRBV2 combines with J gene TRBJ2-3; tentative D call: TRBD2 (6 bases). The V end was cut by 4 bases, the J end by 2 bases, with 16 bases between. Germline CDR1 SNHLY, CDR2 FYNNEI. CDR3 length: 16 amino acids. CDR3 DNA sequence: TGTGCCAGCAGTGTGGAGGGGACCCTATTCACAGATACGCAGTATTTT. It codes for CASSVEGTLFTDTQYF.

This chain connects TRBV18 to TRBJ2-6, with 10 bases matching TRBD1. Losses at the gene ends were 3 bases for V and 2 bases for J; bases not matched to a gene: 4. The CDR3 runs 17 residues. Germline V lookup: CDR1 KGHSH, CDR2 LQKENI. CDR3 sequence (DNA): TGTGCCAGCTCACCCGGGACAGGGGTAACTGGGGCCAACGTCCTGACTTTC. Translation: CASSPGTGVTGANVLTF.

A few counts support this clonotype. The genes are TRBV5-6 and TRBJ1-4; D unclear. CDR1 and CDR2 from the germline V gene are SGHDT and YYEEEE. The CDR3 is made up of 14 amino acids. Trimming took 0 bases from V and 8 from J, leaving 11 bases between them. CDR3 coding DNA: TGTGCCAGCAGCTTGGGACTTTTCGGGGAAAAACTGTTTTTT. This encodes CASSLGLFGEKLFF.